This T cell receptor (beta chain) is from a study of metastatic and nonmetastatic thyroid tumors. Across the whole study: Repertoire data that came from the blood and tumor or nodule tissue of malignant and benign thyroid patients were compared.

TCRdb re-called clones via MiXCR from the PCR reads. The data show over 55,000 clones, 25% to 35% seen once. Study-wide results and caveats: Malignant thyroid tumors reportedly had TCR beta diversity that was significantly higher than in benign nodules, in blood and tumor.

This clone was seen a few times. Antigen specificity is unknown. No patient received treatment before thyroid surgery. The CDR3 is 13 residues long. Germline loops: CDR1 MNHEY, CDR2 SVGEGT. V was clipped by 2 bases and J by 8 bases, with 10 bases between them. The gene calls are TRBV6-2 or TRBV6-3 and TRBJ2-1; D possibly corresponds to TRBD1 (6 bases). This clonotype was sampled from a female donor with papillary thyroid cancer or a benign thyroid nodule (not recorded which). Some clones in this sample may be carry-over from other donors' samples. Sample: blood. CDR3 sequence reads: CASSYPDRDEQFF. For the CDR3, the DNA is TGTGCCAGCAGTTACCCGGACAGAGATGAGCAGTTCTTC.